A selection of T cell receptor beta chains follows, all from one sample in a study of cytomegalovirus exposure and HLA in healthy donors. TCRdb keeps only in-frame clones here, not all; method: immunoSEQ multiplex PCR. The sample lists some 140,000 clones, approximately 84% occurring once. The source material was PBMCs. These receptors were taken from a man aged 25-45 years in good health and CMV-seropositive. The CDR3 runs from the conserved cysteine through the conserved F or W. Each record gives: D gene, J gene, clone size, V gene, CDR3 protein, CDR3 DNA. The D gene is left open where the match is weak. Expanded clones are given a class, and other clones once, few, many or no size at all.

TRBD1 TRBJ1-4 - TRBV19 CASSIQQGATTNEKLFF TGTGCCAGTAGTATACAACAGGGGGCCACGACTAATGAAAAACTGTTTTTT
- TRBJ2-2 once TRBV9 CASSATSNTGELFF TGTGCCAGCAGCGCGACAAGTAACACCGGGGAGCTGTTTTTT
TRBD1 TRBJ2-7 - TRBV4-3 CASSLQDRVYEQYF TGCGCCAGCAGCCTCCAGGACAGGGTATACGAGCAGTACTTC
- TRBJ2-7 - TRBV19 CASSIADLTYEQYF TGTGCCAGTAGTATAGCGGACTTAACCTACGAGCAGTACTTC
TRBD1 TRBJ2-7 - TRBV10-2 CASSGRALRQGGEQYF TGCGCCAGCAGTGGTCGGGCGTTGAGACAGGGCGGGGAGCAGTACTTC
- TRBJ2-3 - TRBV4-3 CASSQEEGPDTQYF TGCGCCAGCAGCCAAGAGGAGGGCCCAGATACGCAGTATTTT
- TRBJ1-2 - TRBV7-9 CASSYAGDDGYTF TGTGCCAGCAGCTATGCGGGGGACGATGGCTACACCTTC
- TRBJ1-2 - TRBV5-4 CASSFVRNYGYTF TGTGCCAGCAGCTTTGTGAGGAACTATGGCTACACCTTC
- TRBJ2-2 - TRBV7-9 CASSPRWTGELFF TGTGCCAGCAGCCCGAGGTGGACCGGGGAGCTGTTTTTT
- TRBJ1-2 - TRBV30 CAWVLAGPYGYTF TGTGCCTGGGTGCTGGCGGGTCCCTATGGCTACACCTTC
- TRBJ1-2 - TRBV9 CASSLRSGIGYGYTF TGTGCCAGCAGCCTCCGATCAGGGATCGGCTATGGCTACACCTTC
TRBD2 TRBJ2-5 - TRBV7-3 CASSQIGRAETQYF TGTGCCAGCAGCCAAATCGGGAGGGCTGAGACCCAGTACTTC
- TRBJ2-7 - TRBV7-2 CASSLAGGLGSRPYEQYF TGTGCCAGCAGCTTAGCGGGGGGGCTCGGTTCGCGTCCCTACGAGCAGTACTTC
TRBD1 TRBJ1-1 - TRBV6-5 CASNGQGTEAFF TGTGCCAGCAACGGACAGGGCACTGAAGCTTTCTTT
TRBD1 TRBJ2-3 - TRBV7-9 CASSTTTGQGAPDTQYF TGTGCCAGCAGCACCACCACCGGACAGGGGGCTCCCGATACGCAGTATTTT
- TRBJ2-7 - TRBV9 CASSPGTSYYEQYF TGTGCCAGCAGCCCGGGGACATCTTACTACGAGCAGTACTTC
TRBD2 TRBJ2-5 few TRBV2 CASSGRGGREGETQYF TGTGCCAGCAGTGGCCGGGGGGGGCGGGAGGGGGAGACCCAGTACTTC
TRBD1 TRBJ1-1 - TRBV6-1 CASSDSGQGAGAFF TGTGCCAGCAGTGATTCTGGACAGGGGGCTGGAGCTTTCTTT
- TRBJ2-2 - TRBV5-4 CASSLGARANTGELFF TGTGCCAGCAGCTTGGGGGCCCGAGCGAACACCGGGGAGCTGTTTTTT
TRBD2 TRBJ2-1 - TRBV6-1 CASSESAGVYNEQFF TGTGCCAGCAGTGAATCCGCGGGAGTCTACAATGAGCAGTTCTTC
TRBD2 TRBJ2-1 once TRBV7-9 CASSSVAGRQFF TGTGCCAGCAGCTCCGTAGCGGGAAGGCAGTTCTTC
TRBD1 TRBJ1-2 - TRBV28 CASTSPGTGSAGYTF TGTGCCAGCACCAGCCCCGGGACAGGGAGCGCTGGCTACACCTTC
TRBD1 TRBJ2-3 - TRBV5-4 CASSLEGQSTDTQYF TGTGCCAGCAGCTTGGAGGGACAGTCCACAGATACGCAGTATTTT
- TRBJ1-5 few TRBV6-5 CASSYSGDSNQPQHF TGTGCCAGCAGTTACTCAGGGGATAGCAATCAGCCCCAGCATTTT
TRBD1 TRBJ2-1 - TRBV29-1 CSAGQGAVEQFF TGCAGCGCAGGACAGGGGGCGGTTGAGCAGTTCTTC
TRBD1 TRBJ2-5 - TRBV9 CASSVGTGEKTQYF TGTGCCAGCAGCGTGGGGACAGGGGAAAAGACCCAGTACTTC
TRBD1 TRBJ1-6 - TRBV6-1 CASRAIGDRDSPLHF TGTGCCAGCAGGGCTATCGGTGACAGGGATTCACCCCTCCACTTT
TRBD2 TRBJ2-2 - TRBV19 CASSIQLAGGTGELFF TGTGCCAGTAGTATTCAACTAGCGGGGGGAACCGGGGAGCTGTTTTTT
TRBD1 TRBJ2-7 - TRBV6-1 CASSERDSYEQYF TGTGCCAGCAGTGAAAGGGACAGCTACGAGCAGTACTTC
- TRBJ1-2 - TRBV7-9 CASSSGLGGYTF TGTGCCAGCAGCTCCGGGTTGGGTGGCTACACCTTC
TRBD2 TRBJ2-2 - TRBV10-3 CASTPGLANTGELFF TGTGCCAGCACTCCGGGACTAGCGAACACCGGGGAGCTGTTTTTT
- TRBJ2-3 once TRBV2 CASSVEIAEDTQYF TGTGCCAGCAGTGTGGAAATAGCCGAGGATACGCAGTATTTT
TRBD1 TRBJ1-2 - TRBV6-6 CASSPRTGSDYGYTF TGTGCCAGCAGTCCGAGGACAGGGTCGGATTATGGCTACACCTTC
TRBD1 TRBJ2-7 - TRBV7-9 CASSLALGTGAIEQYF TGTGCCAGCAGCTTAGCACTAGGGACAGGGGCTATCGAGCAGTACTTC
TRBD1 TRBJ2-7 - TRBV27 CASSLKSGDRGYEQYF TGTGCCAGCAGTTTAAAATCGGGGGACAGGGGGTACGAGCAGTACTTC
- TRBJ2-7 - TRBV2 CASSTEGSSYEQYF TGTGCCAGCAGTACGGAAGGGAGCTCCTACGAGCAGTACTTC
- TRBJ2-7 - TRBV7-9 CASSSRTSFSYEQYF TGTGCCAGCAGCTCGCGGACATCCTTCTCCTACGAGCAGTACTTC
- TRBJ1-1 many TRBV6-6 CASSYSEDVRDTEAFF TGTGCCAGCAGTTACTCGGAGGACGTCCGGGACACTGAAGCTTTCTTT
- TRBJ2-3 - TRBV7-2 CASNAQVGTMGTDTQYF TGTGCCAGCAACGCACAAGTCGGGACAATGGGCACAGATACGCAGTATTTT
TRBD1 TRBJ1-1 - TRBV2 CASRGRRGPNTEAFF TGTGCCAGCAGGGGACGCAGGGGGCCGAACACTGAAGCTTTCTTT
TRBD1 TRBJ2-7 - TRBV19 CASTSGTGAYEQYF TGTGCCAGTACCTCCGGGACAGGGGCCTACGAGCAGTACTTC
- TRBJ1-1 - TRBV7-2 CASSSPKGEGQREAFF TGTGCCAGCAGCTCCCCCAAGGGGGAGGGGCAAAGAGAAGCTTTCTTT
TRBD2 TRBJ2-3 - TRBV4-1 CASSQFPFSGSTDTQYF TGCGCCAGCAGCCAATTCCCTTTTAGCGGGAGCACAGATACGCAGTATTTT
TRBD1 TRBJ2-7 - TRBV7-8 CASSLATGVTYSYEQYF TGTGCCAGCAGCTTAGCGACAGGGGTGACCTATTCCTACGAGCAGTACTTC
TRBD1 TRBJ2-7 - TRBV7-8 CASSLGTGGHYEQYF TGTGCCAGCAGCTTAGGGACAGGGGGACACTACGAGCAGTACTTC
TRBD2 TRBJ2-3 - TRBV2 CATRRERGGKDTQYF TGTGCCACCCGTAGAGAGCGGGGGGGAAAAGATACGCAGTATTTT